This TCR beta chain originates from a study of pediatric ulcerative colitis (dated by TCRdb to between 2017 and 2020). Study-level background: Among the ulcerative colitis patients, about seven had pancolitis and two had left-sided colitis, and histology in every patient was consistent with ulcerative colitis. From nine newly diagnosed, treatment-naive pediatric ulcerative colitis patients and a handful of non-IBD control children, paired blood and rectal samples were collected. By Pediatric Ulcerative Colitis Activity Index, mild disease was classified in a couple of patients, moderate disease in four and acute severe colitis in three.

Points the paper makes about the study in general: Compared with controls, ulcerative colitis patients showed significantly higher autologous blood-rectal clonal overlap, a finding that suggests increased T cell trafficking to inflamed tissue. The healthy control group was small, consisting of only a handful of individuals. Two rectal CDR3 clonotypes were detected in all ulcerative colitis patients and were not detected in any of the controls. Rectal pinch biopsies may have included blood-derived T cells, especially in patients with overt colitis. Controls, mild-moderate and acute severe colitis patients were separated by rectal repertoire features, and reduced rectal diversity due to clonal expansions was observed in acute severe colitis. For technical reasons, the blood samples of a couple of patients yielded substantially fewer templates, so those samples were excluded from the blood-rectal overlap analysis. Because repertoires were derived from total lymphocyte DNA, patterns in rare subsets such as regulatory T cells may not have been reflected.

Counted from cysteine to phenylalanine, this CDR3 has 13 amino acids. Kept here is only the CDR3 DNA, which spans 39 bases and is read in frame from base 1. The germline V gene encodes CDR1 MNHEY and CDR2 SVGAGI. The trim is 6 bases for V and 8 bases for J, with a gap of 14 bases between the germline ends. In this sample, this clone turned up a few times. The clone's antigen remains unknown. The record has no base qualities; no much larger clone is one base away. Rearranged CDR3 beta regions were amplified from genomic DNA with multiplex V and J primers using the immunoSEQ TRB Survey service. Survey-level sequencing depth of up to 500,000 reads per sample was used to keep depth equal across samples. Libraries were purified and pooled, and sequencing was performed on Illumina technology. As for the authors' bioinformatics: Productive clonality, sample overlap, pairwise scatters, CDR3 beta length, V/D/J gene usage and productiveness were assessed with immunoSEQ online tools. Calculated diversity was defined as the number of unique rearrangements divided by total templates, multiplied by 100, and Shannon and Simpson indices were computed as well. Z-score normalized data were analyzed by principal component analysis with the R prcomp function and the ggbiplot package. Morisita's index was used to measure clonal overlap between blood and rectum within each subject. The clones in this table, taken by TCRdb from immuneACCESS, are in-frame only. Not every clone is retained; where verified, under half of the shortfall comes from an unresolved V gene, and the cause of the rest is unknown. From that table come the V and J calls and clone size; the DNA was used to work out D and trimming. The table for this sample lists 30,000 to 45,000 clones; 73% of them were counted only once. Together, the top ten hold around 0.7% of the sample.

During colonoscopy, one to two rectal pinch biopsies were obtained for research purposes. No immunosuppressive medication had been given to the ulcerative colitis patients before the diagnostic colonoscopy. Before DNA isolation, rectal biopsies were subjected to proteinase K digestion. The Wizard kit (Promega) was used to extract genomic DNA from both blood and intestinal samples. The V and J genes are TRBV6-5 and TRBJ2-1; TRBD2 could be the D gene, as 6 bases match. The specimen sequenced was gut tissue. This TCR came from a boy aged 10-17 years with moderate ulcerative colitis. The bases read TGTGCCAGCAGACTAAGACTAGACGATGAGCAGTTCTTC. This translates into CASRLRLDDEQFF.